This TCR beta chain came from a study of T cell responses to AZD1222 COVID-19 vaccine. At the level of the study: Samples with a second dose at about 4 or about 12 weeks were pooled together.

Germline V gives CDR1 SGHRS, CDR2 YFSETQ. Between the trimmed V and J ends, which lost 4 bases and 1 base, there was a span of 14 bases. The CDR3 totals 15 residues. This clone was detected only a few times. The antigen is undetermined. Study findings and constraints: Repertoires were obtained solely post-peak T cell response. Spike as a whole was targeted by vaccine-associated CD4 TCRs, dominant at 160-218 and 743-854. Donors were chiefly white British, with a greater number of females, and clonal diversity was perhaps underestimated.

TCRdb's copy holds only in-frame clones and misses some; the assay was immunoSEQ multiplex PCR. Among approximately 180,000 clones listed, about 90% were seen once. The specimen was peripheral blood, collected on day 0 of AZD1222 vaccination. The chain is built from TRBV5-1 and TRBJ2-5; possibly TRBD2 for D (6 bases). The receptor comes from an adult in good health. CDR3 in DNA: TGCGCCAGCAGCCCTGGGGCGGGACTCCAAGAGACCCAGTACTTC. As protein: CASSPGAGLQETQYF.